The 16 T cell receptor beta chains reported below all come from one sample, sequenced in a study of shared clonotypes between healthy human individuals. Sequenced by immunoSEQ multiplex PCR; TCRdb stores in-frame clones only, minus some. The sample contains about 2.5 million clones, approximately 90% of which appear only once. The material sequenced was naive CD4+ T cells from PBMCs. Noted subset: CD45RA+ positively selected. These receptors were taken from a man younger than 35 in good health. Some clones in this sample may be carry-over from other donors' samples.

Comments on this clone: This sample includes further DNA sequences coding for the same CDR3. This sequence joins TRBV19 and TRBJ2-7, with D perhaps assigned TRBD1 or TRBD2 (5 bases each). The CDR3 runs to 14 residues. Per germline, CDR1 LNHDA and CDR2 SQIVND (reference sequence). Trimming removed 1 base from V and 0 bases from J, with 7 bases in between. The CDR3 nucleotides read TGTGCCAGTAGTATAGCGGGGCCCTCCTACGAGCAGTACTTC. This gives the protein CASSIAGPSYEQYF.

The chain uses TRBV9 and TRBJ2-2; TRBD2 matches at 9 bases. The ends lost 0 bases at V and 3 bases at J; junction bases unmatched: 3. Germline CDR1 is SGDLS and CDR2 is YYNGEE. This CDR3 spans 16 amino acids. The CDR3 sequence is CASSVVSGSDTGELFF. CDR3 DNA sequence: TGTGCCAGCAGCGTAGTTAGCGGGAGTGACACCGGGGAGCTGTTTTTT.

V gene TRBV10-3 combines with J gene TRBJ1-2; a possible D gene is TRBD1 (6 bases). Germline CDR1 is ENHRY and CDR2 is SYGVKD. Trimming left V 2 bases short and J 4 bases short, with 14 bases between. The CDR3 has 15 residues. The CDR3, as DNA: TGTGCCATCAGTGAGCAACCTGGACAGAGCTATGGCTACACCTTC. Its translation is CAISEQPGQSYGYTF.

The rearrangement joins TRBV10-2 to TRBJ2-2; 7 bases align to TRBD1. This CDR3 is 14 amino acids long. The ends lost 10 bases at V and 4 bases at J; junction bases unmatched: 9. The V gene's germline CDR1 is WSHSY and CDR2 SAAADI. The CDR3 DNA is TGCGCCACCATACCGGGACAGCTCACCGGGGAGCTGTTTTTT. Residues: CATIPGQLTGELFF.

The chain is built from TRBV5-6 and TRBJ2-7; 12 positions match TRBD2. Germline V lookup: CDR1 SGHDT, CDR2 YYEEEE. The V and J ends lost 2 bases and 6 bases, in that order; junction bases with no gene match: 3. The CDR3 length is 14 residues. The CDR3 sequence is CASSLTSGRSEQYF. CDR3 DNA sequence: TGTGCCAGCAGCTTAACTAGCGGGAGGAGCGAGCAGTACTTC.

The V call is TRBV28, the J call TRBJ2-2; D is unclear. Germline loops: CDR1 MDHEN, CDR2 SYDVKM. V was cut by 6 bases and J by 6 bases, with 8 bases left in between. The length of the CDR3 is 12 residues. CDR3 loop: CASSRRPGELFF. The CDR3 nucleotides read TGTGCCAGCAGCCGCCGGCCCGGGGAGCTGTTTTTT.

V is TRBV30 and J is TRBJ1-1; D is uncertain. CDR1 and CDR2 from the germline V gene are GTSNPN and SVGIG (reference sequence). The CDR3 has 14 amino acids. With 1 base removed from V and 5 bases from J, the gap between germline ends came to 14 bases. The CDR3 spells CAWSGTGLGTEAFF. In nucleotides, the CDR3 is TGTGCCTGGAGTGGGACGGGGTTAGGGACTGAAGCTTTCTTT.

This chain joins TRBV14 and TRBJ2-7; perhaps TRBD1 as D (6 bases). CDR1 and CDR2 (germline): SGHDN, FVKESK. V lost 1 base and J 3 bases, leaving 13 bases between the germline ends. The CDR3 sequence is 15 residues long. This CDR3 is CASSQAIQGNYEQYF. CDR3 DNA sequence: TGTGCCAGCAGCCAAGCCATACAGGGTAACTACGAGCAGTACTTC.

The V gene is TRBV28, the J gene TRBJ1-1; D is uncertain. Trimming removed 2 bases at V and 10 bases at J, with 17 bases between. The CDR3 length is 14 residues. Germline values: CDR1 MDHEN, CDR2 SYDVKM. In nucleotides, the CDR3 is TGTGCCAGCAGTTTAGGGATTCAGATCTTTCGAGCTTTCTTT. Protein product: CASSLGIQIFRAFF.

The genes are TRBV5-4 and TRBJ2-2; D remains ambiguous. The CDR3 totals 14 residues. Trimming removed 2 bases from V and 8 bases from J, with 13 bases in between. Germline loops: CDR1 SGHNT, CDR2 YYREEE (reference sequence). CDR3 residues: CASSFFGSGGELFF. DNA for the CDR3: TGTGCCAGCAGCTTTTTTGGTAGTGGGGGGGAGCTGTTTTTT.

The chain combines TRBV5-4 with TRBJ1-2; 8 nucleotides agree with TRBD1. This CDR3 has 16 residues. Unmatched junction bases numbered 8, after V lost 0 bases and J lost 4 bases. Germline CDR1 is SGHNT and CDR2 is YYREEE (reference sequence). The CDR3: CASSLEAGGAGYGYTF. CDR3 nucleotide sequence: TGTGCCAGCAGCTTGGAAGCAGGGGGCGCCGGCTATGGCTACACCTTC.

V is TRBV6-5 and J is TRBJ2-1, with D perhaps matching TRBD2 (5 bases). This CDR3 comprises 15 residues. Per germline, CDR1 MNHEY and CDR2 SVGAGI. Trimming took off 4 bases at V and 0 bases at J, with 10 bases between the two ends. The CDR3 loop reads CASSLAPSSYNEQFF. CDR3 nucleotide sequence: TGTGCCAGCAGTTTAGCGCCGAGCTCCTACAATGAGCAGTTCTTC.

Comments on this clone: The sample carries other DNA sequences with the same CDR3. The chain combines TRBV9 with TRBJ1-3; D is unclear. The CDR3 runs to 15 residues. Germline V gene data show CDR1 as SGDLS and CDR2 as YYNGEE. V was shortened by 0 bases and J by 0 bases, with 7 bases between the two germline ends. The CDR3 region has the DNA TGTGCCAGCAGCGTAGCTCCCGGCTCTGGAAACACCATATATTTT. It specifies CASSVAPGSGNTIYF.

CDR3 residues: CASSGLAGYEQYF. In DNA, the CDR3 is TGTGCCAGCTCGGGACTAGCGGGGTACGAGCAGTACTTC. J is TRBJ2-7 and V is TRBV6-5, with TRBD2 identical over 13 bases. V shed 8 bases and J 4 bases; nucleotides not matched to a gene: 2. CDR3 length: 13 residues. Germline CDR1 and CDR2: MNHEY and SVGAGI.

This chain uses TRBV13 with TRBJ2-7; TRBD1 or TRBD2 may be the D gene (5 bases each). Per the germline V gene, CDR1 is PRHDT and CDR2 is FYEKMQ (reference sequence). The V end was cut by 1 base, the J end by 0 bases, with 13 bases between. The CDR3 is made up of 16 amino acids. This CDR3 reads CASSLEGLGTSYEQYF. DNA of the CDR3: TGTGCCAGCAGCTTAGAAGGCCTGGGGACCTCCTACGAGCAGTACTTC.

The rearrangement uses TRBV7-9 and TRBJ2-1; tentatively, D is TRBD1 (5 bases). Trimming left V 6 bases short and J 15 bases short, with 21 bases between. The CDR3 runs to 13 residues. CDR1 SEHNR and CDR2 FQNEAQ come from the germline V gene (reference sequence). The CDR3 region is CASRSRWGGRPFF. The CDR3 nucleotides are TGTGCCAGCAGGTCTCGTTGGGGCGGCAGACCGTTCTTC.